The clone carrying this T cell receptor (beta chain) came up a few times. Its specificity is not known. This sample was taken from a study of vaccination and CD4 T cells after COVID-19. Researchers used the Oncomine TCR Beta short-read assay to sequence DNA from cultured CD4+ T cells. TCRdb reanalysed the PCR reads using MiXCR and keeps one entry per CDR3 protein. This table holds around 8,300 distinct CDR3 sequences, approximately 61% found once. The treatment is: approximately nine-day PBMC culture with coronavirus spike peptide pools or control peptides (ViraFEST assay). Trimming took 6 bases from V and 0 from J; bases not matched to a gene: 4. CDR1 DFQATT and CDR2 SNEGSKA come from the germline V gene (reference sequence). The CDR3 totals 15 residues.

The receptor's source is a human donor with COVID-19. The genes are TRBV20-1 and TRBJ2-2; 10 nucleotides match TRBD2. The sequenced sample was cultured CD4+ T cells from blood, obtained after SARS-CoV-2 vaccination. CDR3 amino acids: CSARTSGANTGELFF. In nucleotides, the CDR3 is TGCAGTGCCCGTACTAGCGGGGCGAACACCGGGGAGCTGTTTTTT.